The 24 T cell receptor beta chains reported below all come from one sample, sequenced in a study of shared clonotypes between healthy human individuals. The protocol was immunoSEQ multiplex PCR, while the TCRdb copy is restricted to in-frame clones and leaves out a portion. The repertoire holds approximately 1.9 million clones, with 85% to 95% as singletons. Naivety among CD8 cells was defined by CD45RO negativity and positive CCR7 selection, thereby excluding terminally differentiated effector memory CD45RA+ cells. Specimen: naive CD8+ T cells from PBMCs. These receptors all come from a young man in good health. Some clones in this sample may be carry-over from other donors' samples.

The genes are TRBV6-1 and TRBJ2-7, with D maybe TRBD1 (5 bases). Trimming took off 5 bases at V and 3 bases at J, with 11 bases between the two ends. This CDR3 is built from 13 residues. Germline V gene lookup returns CDR1 MNHNS and CDR2 SASEGT. The CDR3 DNA reads TGTGCCAGCAGTCCCCAGGGAAACTACGAGCAGTACTTC. Translation: CASSPQGNYEQYF.

The J gene is TRBJ1-1, the V gene TRBV4-1; TRBD1 matches 7 bases. Germline V lookup: CDR1 MGHRA, CDR2 YSYEKL. The V gene end was trimmed by 2 bases and the J gene end by 1 base; junction bases not matched to a gene: 7. There are 16 residues in the CDR3. The CDR3 is CASSQQTGKGNTEAFF. The DNA for the CDR3 is TGCGCCAGCAGCCAACAGACAGGGAAGGGGAACACTGAAGCTTTCTTT.

In its sample, this clone was seen a few times. The V gene is TRBV19, the J gene TRBJ2-2, with no clear D. The germline V gene has CDR1 LNHDA and CDR2 SQIVND (reference sequence). The CDR3 sequence is 13 residues long. V lost 0 bases, J lost 6 bases, and 5 bases lay in between. The CDR3 DNA sequence: TGTGCCAGTAGTATAGATCGGTCCGGGGAGCTGTTTTTT. This encodes CASSIDRSGELFF.

The chain couples TRBV28 to TRBJ2-7; 9 nucleotides align to TRBD2. The CDR3 loop spans 15 amino acids. The trim removed 6 bases at V and 2 bases at J, leaving 8 bases unmatched. Germline lookup yields CDR1 MDHEN and CDR2 SYDVKM. CDR3 bases: TGTGCCAGCAGGAGACTAGCGGACTTCACCTACGAGCAGTACTTC. Protein sequence: CASRRLADFTYEQYF.

The rearrangement joins TRBV18 to TRBJ2-2; tentatively, D is TRBD2 (6 bases). V was clipped by 2 bases and J by 3 bases, with 13 bases between them. Germline lookup yields CDR1 KGHSH and CDR2 LQKENI. The CDR3 spans 16 residues. The CDR3 loop reads CASSPDSGSYTGELFF. The CDR3 bases are TGTGCCAGCTCACCAGATAGCGGCAGCTACACCGGGGAGCTGTTTTTT.

The chain recombines TRBV10-2 with TRBJ2-6; D possibly uses TRBD1 or TRBD2 (7 bases each). In germline, CDR1 is WSHSY, CDR2 SAAADI. The CDR3 has 15 amino acids. V dropped 7 bases and J dropped 3 bases, with 13 bases sitting between them. DNA for the CDR3: TGCGCCAGCACCCCAGGGGGGGTTGGGGCCAACGTCCTGACTTTC. It yields the protein CASTPGGVGANVLTF.

The chain uses TRBV6-6 and TRBJ2-3; unclear D gene. Trimming shortened V by 7 bases and J by 0 bases, and 14 bases separated the two germline ends. The CDR3 covers 15 residues. Germline loops: CDR1 MNHNY, CDR2 SVGAGI (reference sequence). In DNA form, the CDR3 reads TGTGCCAGCACCTCAAGGGCGCCTAGCACAGATACGCAGTATTTT. It translates to CASTSRAPSTDTQYF.

The J gene is TRBJ1-5, the V gene TRBV23-1, with 8 bases identical to TRBD1. TRBV23-1 is an ORF, with its function uncertain. V trimming: 1 base; J trimming: 1 base; junction bases outside the gene matches: 9. This CDR3 comprises 18 residues. Written as DNA, the CDR3 is TGCGCCAGCAGTCAATGCGAACAGGGGGAAGAGAGCAATCAGCCCCAGCATTTT. It yields the protein CASSQCEQGEESNQPQHF.

This clone appeared a single time. The rearrangement joins TRBV12-5 to TRBJ2-7, with D maybe TRBD1 (5 bases). Trimming pared 0 bases from V and 3 bases from J, leaving 12 bases between. Germline CDR1 is LGHNT and CDR2 is FRNRAP. This CDR3 is built from 15 residues. The CDR3 coding sequence is TGTGCTAGTGGTTTGGTACCGCGGACATACTACGAGCAGTACTTC. It encodes CASGLVPRTYYEQYF.

This clone was observed a single time. The CDR3 sequence: CASSYNRGQNSPLHF. CDR3 bases: TGTGCCAGCAGTTACAACAGGGGGCAAAATTCACCCCTCCACTTT. The gene calls are TRBV6-6 and TRBJ1-6; 9 bases align to TRBD1. With V trimmed by 2 bases and J by 7 bases, 3 bases remained unmatched. CDR1 and CDR2 (germline): MNHNY, SVGAGI (reference sequence). CDR3 size: 15 residues.

The chain links TRBV7-3 to TRBJ2-1; the match to TRBD2 covers 10 bases. This CDR3 contains 14 residues. CDR1 is SGHTA, CDR2 FQGTGA, per germline. The junction had 8 bases not matched to a gene; V was cut back by 8 bases and J by 7 bases. In DNA, the CDR3 is TGTGCCAGCCGGGCTAGCGGGAGTATAAATGAGCAGTTCTTC. This translates into CASRASGSINEQFF.

The chain combines TRBV27 with TRBJ2-3, with 14 bases lining up with TRBD2. From germline, CDR1 is MNHEY and CDR2 SMNVEV (reference sequence). J was trimmed by 4 bases and V by 6 bases; bases with no gene match: 9. The CDR3 consists of 17 residues. The CDR3 DNA follows: TGTGCCAGCAGAAGAGGGACTAGCGGGAGTTTCGCAGATACGCAGTATTTT. Translated, it gives CASRRGTSGSFADTQYF.

The chain uses TRBV13 and TRBJ2-1; the D gene is possibly TRBD1 (5 bases). The ends were cut back, 2 bases at V and 4 bases at J, with 15 bases in the middle. The CDR3 has 16 residues. CDR1 is PRHDT, CDR2 FYEKMQ, per germline (reference sequence). In DNA form, the CDR3 reads TGTGCCAGCAGCTTAAGACAGTCCCCAACTTACAATGAGCAGTTCTTC. It translates to CASSLRQSPTYNEQFF.

V is TRBV27 and J is TRBJ2-7, with D unresolved. CDR1 is MNHEY and CDR2 is SMNVEV in the germline V gene (reference sequence). Trimming cost V 4 bases and J 6 bases, with 7 bases left between them. The CDR3 length is 11 residues. The CDR3 reads CASSYGREQYF. The CDR3 DNA is TGTGCCAGCAGTTATGGGCGCGAGCAGTACTTC.

The CDR3 here is CASSLDRETNQPQHF. The CDR3 nucleotides read TGCGCCAGCAGCTTGGACAGGGAAACCAATCAGCCCCAGCATTTT. The chain couples TRBV5-1 to TRBJ1-5, with a weak D call TRBD1 (6 bases). The germline V gene encodes CDR1 SGHRS and CDR2 YFSETQ. The V end lost 0 bases, the J end lost 3 bases, and 10 bases lay between the germline ends. CDR3 length: 15 residues.

This chain connects TRBV28 to TRBJ2-7; 11 nucleotides match TRBD2. There are 18 residues in the CDR3. The germline CDR1 and CDR2 sequences are MDHEN and SYDVKM. After removal of 6 bases from V and 0 bases from J, the junction contained 13 bases not matched to a gene. CDR3 amino acids: CASRRPGLAVGSSYEQYF. The DNA of the CDR3 is TGTGCCAGCAGGCGCCCGGGACTAGCGGTGGGGTCCTCCTACGAGCAGTACTTC.

The chain joins TRBV28 to TRBJ2-1; no definite D call. The germline V gene encodes CDR1 MDHEN and CDR2 SYDVKM. CDR3 length: 14 residues. The V gene lost 4 bases and the J gene lost 4 bases, with 11 bases spanning the gap. This chain's CDR3 is CASSSLYRYNEQFF. Written as DNA, the CDR3 is TGTGCCAGCAGTTCACTGTATCGTTACAATGAGCAGTTCTTC.

As to this clone: Other DNA sequences in this sample translate to the same CDR3. The chain has TRBV19 and TRBJ2-7; a weak D match, TRBD2 (7 bases). Germline values: CDR1 LNHDA, CDR2 SQIVND (reference sequence). The V and J ends lost 3 bases and 3 bases respectively, with 9 bases between them. The CDR3 length is 13 residues. As DNA, the CDR3 is TGTGCCAGTAGTATGGGAGGGGGCTACGAGCAGTACTTC. Encoded protein: CASSMGGGYEQYF.

In its sample, this clone was seen once. V gene TRBV30 combines with J gene TRBJ2-6, with TRBD1 matching 7 bases. Germline values: CDR1 GTSNPN, CDR2 SVGIG (reference sequence). Losses at the gene ends were 1 base for V and 0 bases for J; bases not matched to a gene: 3. CDR3 length equals 16 residues. Written as DNA, the CDR3 is TGTGCCTGGAGTGCAGGACAGGCCTCTGGGGCCAACGTCCTGACTTTC. Amino acids: CAWSAGQASGANVLTF. The full variable domain, its missing parts supplied by reference TRBV30 and TRBJ2-6, is SQTIHQWPATLVQPVGSPLSLECTVEGTSNPNLYWYRQAAGRGLQLLFYSVGIGQISSEVPQNLSASRPQDRQFILSSKKLLLSDSGFYLCAWSAGQASGANVLTFGAGSRLTVL.

The V and J genes are TRBV18 and TRBJ2-7; 9 bases map to TRBD1. The J segment lost 2 bases and the V segment lost 4 bases, leaving 9 bases of the junction unmatched. Germline loops: CDR1 KGHSH, CDR2 LQKENI. The CDR3 consists of 16 residues. The CDR3 nucleotides are TGTGCCAGCTCACTCATAGGACAGGGGAAGACCTACGAGCAGTACTTC. Its protein product is CASSLIGQGKTYEQYF.

V and J are TRBV7-8 and TRBJ2-7, with 13 positions matching TRBD2. CDR3 length: 16 amino acids. After removal of 5 bases from V and 7 bases from J, the junction contained 11 bases not matched to a gene. Germline CDR1 is SGHVS and CDR2 is FQNEAQ. The CDR3 DNA follows: TGTGCCAGCAGCCCTTACGGACTAGCGGGAGACGATGAGCAGTACTTC. It specifies CASSPYGLAGDDEQYF.

The chain carries TRBV19 and TRBJ2-7, with 13 nucleotides matching TRBD2. The ends lost 3 bases at V and 3 bases at J; junction bases unmatched: 14. The CDR3 has 19 residues. Germline lookup yields CDR1 LNHDA and CDR2 SQIVND (reference sequence). In DNA, the CDR3 is TGTGCCAGTAGTATGGGACTAGCGGGACCAGCGGGGGGGTACTACGAGCAGTACTTC. Translating it yields CASSMGLAGPAGGYYEQYF.

The chain has TRBV4-1 and TRBJ1-4; no definite D call. The CDR3 is 14 amino acids. Per germline, CDR1 MGHRA and CDR2 YSYEKL. The V end lost 8 bases, the J end lost 4 bases, and 14 bases lay between the germline ends. The CDR3 protein is CASHAGRFNEKLFF. The CDR3 DNA sequence: TGCGCCAGCCATGCAGGACGGTTTAATGAAAAACTGTTTTTT.

For this clone: Different DNA sequences within this sample yield the same CDR3. The chain employs TRBV27 and TRBJ2-7; the D call may be TRBD1 or TRBD2 (6 bases each). Germline CDR1 reads MNHEY; CDR2 reads SMNVEV (reference sequence). Trimming left V 6 bases short and J 4 bases short, with 16 bases between. The CDR3 runs 14 residues. The CDR3: CASSPRGGGYEQYF. DNA of the CDR3: TGTGCCAGCAGCCCCCGTGGAGGGGGGTACGAGCAGTACTTC.